This T cell receptor beta chain was captured by sequencing in a study of cytomegalovirus exposure and HLA in healthy donors. Study-wide context: Caucasian-associated ancestry cluster membership applied to around 76% of a few hundred genotyped donors. Study-level results: Presence/absence comparisons presumed near-even sequencing depth among donors. Some TCR beta chains (around 180 of them) were listed as cytomegalovirus-associated. Fewer N-insertions (relative to the approximately 700-donor mean) were reportedly seen in an Asian-associated ancestry cluster in a later analysis.

V gave up 2 bases and J gave up 4 bases, with 6 bases separating them. The germline V gene has CDR1 SEHNR and CDR2 FQNEAQ (reference sequence). The CDR3 loop spans 12 amino acids. Primers for the PCR totalled 60 Vbeta and 13 Jbeta. Sequencing used immunoSEQ multiplex PCR; TCRdb keeps in-frame clones, though not all of them. The sample records about 55,000 clones, 70% to 80% being singletons. This clone has only a few counts. Antigen: not known. The sample comprised PBMCs. This clonotype was sampled from a female donor in good health and CMV-seronegative. The chain is built from TRBV7-9 and TRBJ2-7; D is undetermined. In nucleotides, the CDR3 is TGTGCCAGCAGCTTATTCAGTTACGAGCAGTACTTC. Protein product: CASSLFSYEQYF. Looking up the rest from reference TRBV7-9 and TRBJ2-7 gives the full variable domain: DTGVSQNPRHKITKRGQNVTFRCDPISEHNRLYWYRQTLGQGPEFLTYFQNEAQLEKSRLLSDRFSAERPKGSFSTLEIQRTEQGDSAMYLCASSLFSYEQYFGPGTRLTVT.